These 12 T cell receptor beta chains originate from one sample sequenced in a study of blood T cell repertoires in COVID-19. Method: immunoSEQ multiplex PCR; TCRdb's copy keeps in-frame clones and lacks some. In the table there are 35,000 to 40,000 clones, 81% of which are singletons. The sequenced sample was peripheral blood. These receptors all come from a man at least 80 years old with active or convalescent COVID-19.

There are a few counts of this clone. The rearrangement joins TRBV6-5 to TRBJ1-3; D gene unclear. Germline lookup yields CDR1 MNHEY and CDR2 SVGAGI. The CDR3 has 14 residues. CDR3 loop: CASTLTDSGNTIYF. The CDR3 coding sequence is TGTGCGAGTACCCTAACAGACTCTGGAAACACCATATATTTT.

This clone came up once. The V gene is TRBV19, the J gene TRBJ2-3, with D possibly being TRBD2 (5 bases). Deletions cut 3 bases from V and 6 bases from J, with 16 bases between. Per germline, CDR1 LNHDA and CDR2 SQIVND (reference sequence). The CDR3 contains 15 residues. CDR3 region: CASSIGLSRRDTQYF. Written as DNA, the CDR3 is TGTGCCAGTAGTATCGGGCTTTCCCGGAGGGATACGCAGTATTTT.

The count of this clone is one. The rearrangement uses TRBV5-6 and TRBJ1-1; TRBD1 agrees at 8 bases. There are 13 residues in the CDR3. V was pared by 0 bases and J by 6 bases, with 1 base of the junction left unmatched. Per the germline V gene, CDR1 is SGHDT and CDR2 is YYEEEE. CDR3 DNA sequence: TGTGCCAGCAGCTTGGGGACAGGGCCTGAAGCTTTCTTT. It specifies CASSLGTGPEAFF.

The chain couples TRBV6-2 or TRBV6-3 to TRBJ2-5; D perhaps matches TRBD1 (5 bases). Germline V gene sequence: CDR1 MNHEY, CDR2 SVGEGT. CDR3 length: 16 residues. The V gene lost 6 bases and the J gene lost 6 bases, with 23 bases spanning the gap. The CDR3 DNA is TGTGCCAGCAGCCCCCACGACTCTCAGGGAAAGAAGACCCAGTACTTC. Translated: CASSPHDSQGKKTQYF.

The CDR3 loop reads CASSLFGRGQPYNEQFF. The DNA for the CDR3 is TGTGCCAGCAGTTTATTCGGGCGGGGACAGCCCTACAATGAGCAGTTCTTC. The chain employs TRBV27 and TRBJ2-1; a weak D match, TRBD1 (7 bases). CDR1 and CDR2 (germline): MNHEY, SMNVEV (reference sequence). V was shortened by 1 base and J by 2 bases, with 15 bases between the two germline ends. This CDR3 is 17 amino acids long.

J is TRBJ2-1 and V is TRBV5-6; 7 bases are shared with TRBD1. CDR3 length: 15 amino acids. Germline lookup yields CDR1 SGHDT and CDR2 YYEEEE. The V gene end was trimmed by 3 bases and the J gene end by 4 bases; junction bases not matched to a gene: 7. The CDR3: CASSSGTELYNEQFF. The CDR3 bases are TGTGCCAGCAGCTCCGGGACAGAGCTATACAATGAGCAGTTCTTC.

The chain joins TRBV18 to TRBJ2-2; 8 bases match TRBD2. This CDR3 comprises 16 residues. J lost 6 bases, V lost 2 bases, and 8 bases had no gene match. Germline V gives CDR1 KGHSH, CDR2 LQKENI. CDR3 sequence (DNA): TGTGCCAGCTCACCATTGAGCGGGAGAAACCCCGGGGAGCTGTTTTTT. It codes for CASSPLSGRNPGELFF.

The chain carries TRBV5-4 and TRBJ2-3; 9 positions agree with TRBD2. The CDR3 is 17 amino acids. The germline V gene has CDR1 SGHNT and CDR2 YYREEE (reference sequence). J gave up 7 bases and V 0 bases, and 12 bases lay outside the gene matches. CDR3 nucleotides: TGTGCCAGCAGCTTGGCCGGGGCGGGACTAGCCGCCAATACGCAGTATTTT. This codes for CASSLAGAGLAANTQYF.

The chain is built from TRBV10-2 and TRBJ2-1, with D uncertain. The CDR3 is made up of 11 amino acids. Germline V CDR1 and CDR2: WSHSY, SAAADI. The V gene lost 3 bases and the J gene lost 7 bases, with 4 bases spanning the gap. CDR3 amino acids: CASSDLNEQFF. As DNA, the CDR3 is TGCGCCAGCAGTGATCTAAATGAGCAGTTCTTC.

This sequence joins TRBV6-2 or TRBV6-3 and TRBJ2-5; 7 bases are a match to TRBD2. J lost 5 bases, V lost 3 bases, and 12 bases had no gene match. Germline lookup yields CDR1 MNHEY and CDR2 SVGEGT. The CDR3 totals 16 residues. As DNA, the CDR3 is TGTGCCAGCAGTTATGTTGGACTAGTCGGGATGGAGACCCAGTACTTC. Amino acid sequence: CASSYVGLVGMETQYF.

This clone has more than one count but fewer than ten. The chain combines TRBV19 with TRBJ1-2, with unresolved D. Germline V CDR1 and CDR2: LNHDA, SQIVND (reference sequence). Trimming pared 2 bases from V and 3 bases from J, leaving 13 bases between. The CDR3 loop spans 15 amino acids. CDR3 DNA: TGTGCCAGTAGTATAAGGGAGGGCAGCGACTATGGCTACACCTTC. Amino acid sequence: CASSIREGSDYGYTF.

The chain recombines TRBV4-3 with TRBJ1-5, with a possible D match to TRBD1 (6 bases). The CDR3 is made up of 17 amino acids. The germline V gene encodes CDR1 LGHNA and CDR2 YSLEER. The V and J ends lost 3 bases and 0 bases respectively, with 15 bases between them. In DNA form, the CDR3 reads TGCGCCAGCAGCCAGCATATACAGGGTACTAGCAATCAGCCCCAGCATTTT. This gives the protein CASSQHIQGTSNQPQHF.